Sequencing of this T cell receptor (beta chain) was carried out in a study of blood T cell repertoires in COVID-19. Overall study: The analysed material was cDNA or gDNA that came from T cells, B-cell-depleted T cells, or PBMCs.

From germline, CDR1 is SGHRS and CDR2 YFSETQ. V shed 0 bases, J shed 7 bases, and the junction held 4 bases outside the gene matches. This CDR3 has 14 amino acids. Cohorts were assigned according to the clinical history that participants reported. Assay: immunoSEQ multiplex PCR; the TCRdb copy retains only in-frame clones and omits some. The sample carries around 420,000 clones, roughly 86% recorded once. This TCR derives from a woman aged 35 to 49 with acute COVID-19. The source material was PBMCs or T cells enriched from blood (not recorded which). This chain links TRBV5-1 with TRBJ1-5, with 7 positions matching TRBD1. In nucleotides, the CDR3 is TGCGCCAGCAGCTTGGGACAGGGACGACAGCCCCAGCATTTT. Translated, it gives CASSLGQGRQPQHF.